This is a list of T cell receptor beta chains from one sample in a study of CD8+ T cells in alopecia areata. Sequenced by immunoSEQ multiplex PCR; TCRdb stores in-frame clones only, minus some. The table records a few hundred thousand clones, approximately 38% of them present only once. Sequences were derived from CD4+ T cells sorted from blood, sampled at roughly week 30, from a patient treated with tofacitinib. The receptors here all came from a human donor with alopecia areata. Each CDR3 is given with its conserved first and last residue. D genes are given only for firm matches. Only part of the rows carry a size: once, few, many, or a class if the clone is expanded.

>TRBV2|-|-
CASLGATNEKLFF
>TRBV15|-|-
CATRTEELEKLFF
>TRBV5-4|many|TRBD1
CASSLEGQGRDTQYF
>TRBV5-4|-|TRBD2
CASSEEGWRGSYEQYF
>TRBV7-2|few|-
CASSLIGMGEKLFF
>TRBV7-9|-|-
CASSLVGGPETQYF
>TRBV11-2|-|-
CASSLFPGALETQYF
>TRBV6-1|-|TRBD1
CASSLTTGTGTEAFF
>TRBV5-4|-|-
CASSYGGQGSYEQYF
>TRBV11-1|-|-
CASSLQGGDYTF
>TRBV29-1|few|-
CSGETPTEAFF
>TRBV6-5|-|-
CASSPGTDTQYF
>TRBV5-1|few|-
CASSTTRGGETQYF
>TRBV25-1|few|-
CASRSSLTGNYGYTF
>TRBV2|few|-
CASSEAGWTVYNEQFF
>TRBV7-3|few|-
CASSQQDGYYNEQFF
>TRBV4-2|few|TRBD1
CASSHRAGGGVAEAFF
>TRBV7-8|-|-
CASSPNEGHNEQFF
>TRBV25-1|-|TRBD2
CASSDSTGTSWTGELFF
>TRBV5-6|-|-
CASSSYLGFSYGYTF
>TRBV29-1|few|-
CSVAPDTQYF
>TRBV13|-|-
CASSPAGVVYEQYF
>TRBV6-5|-|-
CASSLGVVDSPLHF
>TRBV25-1|-|-
CASSEYGGIYEQYF
>TRBV25-1|few|TRBD1
CASSALQGSAYNEQFF
>TRBV25-1|few|TRBD2
CASERKGGLFEQYF
>TRBV18|once|-
CASSPLTDRNNYGYTF
>TRBV30|few|-
CAWIPLGSWTQYF
>TRBV9|few|-
CASSVDGRGGKLFF
>TRBV2|-|TRBD1
CASSRQGGTEAFF
>TRBV30|few|-
CAWSVRLSSGNTIYF
>TRBV9|-|TRBD1
CASSGYRGQNYGYTF
>TRBV4-1|few|TRBD1
CASSHPDRVAEQYF
>TRBV7-3|-|-
CASSSNIVTEAFF
>TRBV29-1|-|-
CSVDRGLNTEAFF